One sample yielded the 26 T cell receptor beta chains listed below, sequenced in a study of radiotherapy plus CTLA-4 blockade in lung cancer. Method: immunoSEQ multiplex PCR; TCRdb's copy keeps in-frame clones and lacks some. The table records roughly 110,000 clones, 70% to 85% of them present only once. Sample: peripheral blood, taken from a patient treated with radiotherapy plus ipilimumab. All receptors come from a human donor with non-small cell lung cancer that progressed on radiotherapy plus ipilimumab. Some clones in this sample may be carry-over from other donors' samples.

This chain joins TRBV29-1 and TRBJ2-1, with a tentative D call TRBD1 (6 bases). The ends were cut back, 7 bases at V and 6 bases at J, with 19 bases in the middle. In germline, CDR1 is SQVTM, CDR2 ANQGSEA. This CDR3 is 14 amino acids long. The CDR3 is CSATWGLAGNEQFF. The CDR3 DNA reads TGCAGCGCCACATGGGGGCTAGCAGGCAATGAGCAGTTCTTC.

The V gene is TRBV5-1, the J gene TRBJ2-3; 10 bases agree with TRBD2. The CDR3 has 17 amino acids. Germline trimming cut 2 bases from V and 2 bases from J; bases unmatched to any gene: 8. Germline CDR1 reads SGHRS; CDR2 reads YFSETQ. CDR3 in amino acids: CASSLADSGGFTDTQYF. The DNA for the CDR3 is TGCGCCAGCAGCTTAGCCGATAGCGGGGGGTTCACAGATACGCAGTATTTT.

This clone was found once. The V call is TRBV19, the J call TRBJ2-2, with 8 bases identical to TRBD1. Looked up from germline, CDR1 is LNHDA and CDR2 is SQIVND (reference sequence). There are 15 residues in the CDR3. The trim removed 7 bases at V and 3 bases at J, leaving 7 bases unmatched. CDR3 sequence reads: CASISDRGDTGELFF. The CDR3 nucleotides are TGTGCCAGTATATCCGACAGGGGAGACACCGGGGAGCTGTTTTTT.

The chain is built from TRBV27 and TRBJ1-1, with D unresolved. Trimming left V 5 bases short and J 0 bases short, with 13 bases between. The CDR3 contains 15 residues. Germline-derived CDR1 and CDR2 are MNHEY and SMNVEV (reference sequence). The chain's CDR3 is CASSPLQTLNTEAFF. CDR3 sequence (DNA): TGTGCCAGCAGTCCTTTGCAGACTTTGAACACTGAAGCTTTCTTT.

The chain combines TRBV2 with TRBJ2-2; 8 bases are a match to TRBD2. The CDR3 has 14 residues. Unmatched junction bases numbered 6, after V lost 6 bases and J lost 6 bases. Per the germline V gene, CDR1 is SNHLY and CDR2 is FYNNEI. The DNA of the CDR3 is TGTGCCAGCAGGGGGGGGACTAGTTCCGGGGAGCTGTTTTTT. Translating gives CASRGGTSSGELFF.

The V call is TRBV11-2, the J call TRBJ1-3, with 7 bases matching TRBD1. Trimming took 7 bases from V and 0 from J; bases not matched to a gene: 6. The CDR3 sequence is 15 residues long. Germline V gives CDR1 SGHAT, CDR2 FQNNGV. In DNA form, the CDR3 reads TGTGCCAGCACCTTGGACAGGCACTCTGGAAACACCATATATTTT. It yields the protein CASTLDRHSGNTIYF.

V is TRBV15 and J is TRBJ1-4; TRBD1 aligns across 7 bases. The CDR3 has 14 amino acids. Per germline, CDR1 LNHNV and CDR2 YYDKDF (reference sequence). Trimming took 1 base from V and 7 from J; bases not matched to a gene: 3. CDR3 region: CATSRVSGGEKLFF. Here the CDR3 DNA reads TGTGCCACCAGCAGAGTTTCAGGGGGTGAAAAACTGTTTTTT.

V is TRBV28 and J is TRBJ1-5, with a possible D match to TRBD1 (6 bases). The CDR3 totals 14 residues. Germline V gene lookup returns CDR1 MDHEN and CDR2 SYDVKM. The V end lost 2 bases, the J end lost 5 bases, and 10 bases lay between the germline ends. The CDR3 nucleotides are TGTGCCAGCAGTTTAGGACAGACCCATCAGCCCCAGCATTTT. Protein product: CASSLGQTHQPQHF. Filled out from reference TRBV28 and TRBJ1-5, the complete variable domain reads DVKVTQSSRYLVKRTGEKVFLECVQDMDHENMFWYRQDPGLGLRLIYFSYDVKMKEKGDIPEGYSVSREKKERFSLILESASTNQTSMYLCASSLGQTHQPQHFGDGTRLSIL.

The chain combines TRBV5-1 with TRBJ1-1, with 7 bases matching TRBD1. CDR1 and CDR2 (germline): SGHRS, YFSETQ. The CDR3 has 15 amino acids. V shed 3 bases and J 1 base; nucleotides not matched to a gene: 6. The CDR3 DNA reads TGCGCCAGCAGCTCCCGGGACAGCTCGAACACTGAAGCTTTCTTT. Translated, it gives CASSSRDSSNTEAFF.

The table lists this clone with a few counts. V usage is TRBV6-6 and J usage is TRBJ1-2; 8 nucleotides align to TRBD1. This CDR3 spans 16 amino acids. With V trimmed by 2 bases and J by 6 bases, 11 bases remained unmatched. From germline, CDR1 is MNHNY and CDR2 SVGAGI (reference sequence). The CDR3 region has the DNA TGTGCCAGCAGTTACCCAACTCGGACAGGGACGGATGGCTACACCTTC. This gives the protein CASSYPTRTGTDGYTF.

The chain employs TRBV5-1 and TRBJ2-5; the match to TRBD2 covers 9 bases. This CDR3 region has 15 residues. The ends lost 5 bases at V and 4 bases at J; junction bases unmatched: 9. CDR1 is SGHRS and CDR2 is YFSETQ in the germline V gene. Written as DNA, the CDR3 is TGCGCCAGCAGTTTCCTAGCGGGGACGGGAGAGACCCAGTACTTC. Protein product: CASSFLAGTGETQYF.

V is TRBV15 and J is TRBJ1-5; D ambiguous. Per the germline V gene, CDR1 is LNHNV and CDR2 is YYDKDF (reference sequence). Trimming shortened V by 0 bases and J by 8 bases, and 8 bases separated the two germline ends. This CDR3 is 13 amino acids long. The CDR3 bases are TGTGCCACCAGCAGAGACGGGTTTGAGCCCCAGCATTTT. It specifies CATSRDGFEPQHF.

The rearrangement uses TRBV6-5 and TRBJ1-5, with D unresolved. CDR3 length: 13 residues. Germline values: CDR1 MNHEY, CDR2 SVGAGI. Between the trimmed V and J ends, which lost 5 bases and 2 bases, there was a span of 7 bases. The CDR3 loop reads CASSEDGNQPQHF. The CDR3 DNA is TGTGCCAGCAGTGAGGACGGCAATCAGCCCCAGCATTTT.

In DNA, the CDR3 is TGTGCCAGCAGCTTCCAGGGGGGAGAGACCCAGTACTTC. Protein sequence: CASSFQGGETQYF. This chain uses TRBV5-6 with TRBJ2-5; a weak D match, TRBD1 (7 bases). This CDR3 comprises 13 residues. From germline, CDR1 is SGHDT and CDR2 YYEEEE. The germline V and J ends were trimmed by 2 bases and 4 bases, with 9 bases remaining between them.

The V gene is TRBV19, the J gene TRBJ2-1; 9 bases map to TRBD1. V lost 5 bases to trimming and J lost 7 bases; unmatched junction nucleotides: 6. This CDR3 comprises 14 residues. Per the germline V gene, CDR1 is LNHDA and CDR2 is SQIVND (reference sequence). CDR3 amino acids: CASSANRGPNEQFF. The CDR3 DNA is TGTGCCAGTAGTGCCAACAGGGGGCCAAATGAGCAGTTCTTC.

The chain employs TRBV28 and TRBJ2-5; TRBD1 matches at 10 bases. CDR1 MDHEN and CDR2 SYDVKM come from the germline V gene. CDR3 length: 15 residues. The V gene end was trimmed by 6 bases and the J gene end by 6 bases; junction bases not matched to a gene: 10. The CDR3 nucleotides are TGTGCCAGCAGGTTAGGACAGGGGGGTTCGAAGACCCAGTACTTC. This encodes CASRLGQGGSKTQYF.

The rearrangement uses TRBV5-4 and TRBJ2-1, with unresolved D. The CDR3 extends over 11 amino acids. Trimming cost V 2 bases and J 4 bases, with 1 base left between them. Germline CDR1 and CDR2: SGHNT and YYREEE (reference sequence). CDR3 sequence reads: CASSFYNEQFF. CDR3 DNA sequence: TGTGCCAGCAGCTTTTACAATGAGCAGTTCTTC. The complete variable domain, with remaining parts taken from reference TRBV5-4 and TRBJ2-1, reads ETGVTQSPTHLIKTRGQQVTLRCSSQSGHNTVSWYQQALGQGPQFIFQYYREEENGRGNFPPRFSGLQFPNYSSELNVNALELDDSALYLCASSFYNEQFFGPGTRLTVL.

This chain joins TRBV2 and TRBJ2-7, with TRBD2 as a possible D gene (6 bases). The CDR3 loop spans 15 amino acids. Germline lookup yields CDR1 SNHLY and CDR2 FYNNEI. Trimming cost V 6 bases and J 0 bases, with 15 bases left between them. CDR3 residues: CASSVSSDSSYEQYF. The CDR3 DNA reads TGTGCCAGCAGCGTTTCTAGCGACAGCTCCTACGAGCAGTACTTC.

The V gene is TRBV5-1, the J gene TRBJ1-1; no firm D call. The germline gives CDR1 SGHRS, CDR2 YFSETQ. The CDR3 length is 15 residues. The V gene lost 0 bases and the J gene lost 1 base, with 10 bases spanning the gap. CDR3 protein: CASSLEGYGNTEAFF. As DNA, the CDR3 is TGCGCCAGCAGCTTGGAGGGTTATGGGAACACTGAAGCTTTCTTT. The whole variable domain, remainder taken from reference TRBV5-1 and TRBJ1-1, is KAGVTQTPRYLIKTRGQQVTLSCSPISGHRSVSWYQQTPGQGLQFLFEYFSETQRNKGNFPGRFSGRQFSNSRSEMNVSTLELGDSALYLCASSLEGYGNTEAFFGQGTRLTVV.

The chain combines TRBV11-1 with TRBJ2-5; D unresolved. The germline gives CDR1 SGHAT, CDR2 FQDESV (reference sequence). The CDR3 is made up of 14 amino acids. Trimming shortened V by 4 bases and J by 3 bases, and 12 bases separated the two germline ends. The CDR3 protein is CASSSWTDEETQYF. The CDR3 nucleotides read TGTGCCAGCAGCTCCTGGACGGATGAAGAGACCCAGTACTTC. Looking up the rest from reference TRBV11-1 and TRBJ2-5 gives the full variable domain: EAEVAQSPRYKITEKSQAVAFWCDPISGHATLYWYRQILGQGPELLVQFQDESVVDDSQLPKDRFSAERLKGVDSTLKIQPAELGDSAMYLCASSSWTDEETQYFGPGTRLLVL.

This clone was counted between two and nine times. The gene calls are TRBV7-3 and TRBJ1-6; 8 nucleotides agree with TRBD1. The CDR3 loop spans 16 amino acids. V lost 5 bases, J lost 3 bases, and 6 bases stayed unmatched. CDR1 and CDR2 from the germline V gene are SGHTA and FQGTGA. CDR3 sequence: CASSPLDRGYNSPLHF. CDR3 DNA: TGTGCCAGCAGCCCACTCGACAGGGGCTATAATTCACCCCTCCACTTT. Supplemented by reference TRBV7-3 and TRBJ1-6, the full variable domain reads GAGVSQTPSNKVTEKGKYVELRCDPISGHTALYWYRQSLGQGPEFLIYFQGTGAADDSGLPNDRFFAVRPEGSVSTLKIQRTERGDSAVYLCASSPLDRGYNSPLHFGNGTRLTVT.

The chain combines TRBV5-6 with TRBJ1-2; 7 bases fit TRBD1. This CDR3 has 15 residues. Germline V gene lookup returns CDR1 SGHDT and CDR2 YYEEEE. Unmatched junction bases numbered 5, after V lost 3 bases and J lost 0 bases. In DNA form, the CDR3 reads TGTGCCAGCAGCTACCCAGGGGGAACTAACTATGGCTACACCTTC. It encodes CASSYPGGTNYGYTF.

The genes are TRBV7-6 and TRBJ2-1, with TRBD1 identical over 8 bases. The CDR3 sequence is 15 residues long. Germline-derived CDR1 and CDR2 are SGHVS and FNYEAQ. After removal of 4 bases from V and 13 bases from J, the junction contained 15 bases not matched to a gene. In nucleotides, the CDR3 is TGTGCCAGCAGCTCGTCCGGGACAGGTTTGGGTAAACAGTTCTTC. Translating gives CASSSSGTGLGKQFF.

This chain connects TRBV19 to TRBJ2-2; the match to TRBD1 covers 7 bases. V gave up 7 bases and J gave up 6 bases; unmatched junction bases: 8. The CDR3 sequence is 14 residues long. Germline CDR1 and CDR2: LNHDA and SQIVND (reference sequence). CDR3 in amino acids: CASTPDRVPGELFF. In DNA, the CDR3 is TGTGCCAGTACACCTGACAGGGTCCCCGGGGAGCTGTTTTTT.

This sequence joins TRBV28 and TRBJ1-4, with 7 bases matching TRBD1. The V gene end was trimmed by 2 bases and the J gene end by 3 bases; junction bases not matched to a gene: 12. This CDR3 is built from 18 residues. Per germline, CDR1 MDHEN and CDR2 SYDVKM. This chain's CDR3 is CASSLIWGITGANEKLFF. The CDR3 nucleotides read TGTGCCAGCAGTTTAATATGGGGGATCACAGGGGCTAATGAAAAACTGTTTTTT.

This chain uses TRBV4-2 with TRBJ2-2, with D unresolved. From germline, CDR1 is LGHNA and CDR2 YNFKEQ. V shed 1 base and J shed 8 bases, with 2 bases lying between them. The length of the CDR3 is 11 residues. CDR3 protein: CASSQGGELFF. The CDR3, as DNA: TGTGCCAGCAGCCAAGGGGGGGAGCTGTTTTTT.